This entry is about one T cell receptor (beta chain). This sample stems from a study of blood T cell repertoires in COVID-19. For the study at large: The origin of the acute and convalescent COVID-19 samples was the United States, Italy and Spain. Nucleic acid was either cDNA or gDNA, and it came from T cells, B-cell-depleted T cells, or PBMCs.

CDR3 length equals 14 residues. In germline, CDR1 is LGHDT, CDR2 YNNKEL (reference sequence). V was clipped by 3 bases and J by 4 bases, with 12 bases between them. In the authors' workflow: For nucleated cells, counts were estimated from reference gene primer amplification. The table came from immunoSEQ multiplex PCR; TCRdb's copy has only in-frame clones and leaves some out. V, J and clone size are those of that table, while D and trimming were read from the DNA. The table lists 160,000 or so clones, 80% to 90% of them singletons. The sequence derives from a woman aged 60 to 75 who had recovered from COVID-19. The sequencing sample was made of peripheral blood. The rearrangement joins TRBV3-1 (or the pseudogene TRBV3-2) to TRBJ1-2; no firm D call. CDR3 sequence reads: CASSQVSGGYGYTF. Written as DNA, the CDR3 is TGTGCCAGCAGCCAGGTCTCCGGTGGCTATGGCTACACCTTC.